This TCR beta chain was recovered during a study of blood T cell repertoires in COVID-19. Study at large: PBMCs, B-cell-depleted T cells, or T cells were the source of the cDNA or gDNA that made up the material.

The repertoire was sequenced with immunoSEQ multiplex PCR; TCRdb's copy has only in-frame clones and lacks some. Seen here are under 300,000 clones, under 85% observed once, and the top ten hold around 3.6%. CDR1 is SGHNT, CDR2 YYREEE, per germline (reference sequence). V shed 4 bases, J shed 3 bases, and the junction held 6 bases outside the gene matches. CDR3 length: 15 residues. This chain joins TRBV5-4 and TRBJ1-5, with 8 bases identical to TRBD1. The specimen sequenced was peripheral blood. The TCR was taken from a woman aged 40-49 years with active or convalescent COVID-19. The DNA for the CDR3 is TGTGCCAGCAGCCCGGGGACAGGCTTCAATCAGCCCCAGCATTTT. Translation gives CASSPGTGFNQPQHF.